The 23 T cell receptor beta chains below come from one sample, sequenced in a study of blood T cell repertoires in COVID-19. Produced via immunoSEQ multiplex PCR; TCRdb's table is partial and in-frame only. The table shows 450,000 to 500,000 clones, with about 88% occurring only once. Sequenced material: PBMCs or T cells enriched from blood (not recorded which). These receptors originate from a woman aged 55 to 70 who had recovered from COVID-19.

The chain combines TRBV4-1 with TRBJ2-7, with TRBD1 matching 7 bases. CDR3 length: 16 amino acids. V shed 2 bases, J shed 2 bases, and the junction held 9 bases outside the gene matches. Germline V CDR1 and CDR2: MGHRA, YSYEKL. This chain's CDR3 is CASSQPTGPHPYEQYF. In nucleotides, the CDR3 is TGCGCCAGCAGCCAACCGACAGGGCCGCATCCCTACGAGCAGTACTTC.

The genes are TRBV6-5 and TRBJ1-1; unclear D gene. The CDR3 spans 15 residues. CDR1 is MNHEY, CDR2 SVGAGI, per germline. The V and J ends lost 6 bases and 0 bases respectively, with 14 bases between them. The CDR3 sequence: CASRTPQALNTEAFF. Here the CDR3 DNA reads TGTGCCAGCAGGACCCCCCAGGCCTTGAACACTGAAGCTTTCTTT.

V gene TRBV9 combines with J gene TRBJ2-3, with D possibly being TRBD2 (5 bases). The CDR3 runs to 16 residues. Germline loops: CDR1 SGDLS, CDR2 YYNGEE. Trimming left V 4 bases short and J 3 bases short, with 18 bases between. Here the CDR3 DNA reads TGTGCCAGCAGCCCAACGAGGGCGCGGTGGACAGATACGCAGTATTTT. Its translation: CASSPTRARWTDTQYF.

This chain joins TRBV11-3 and TRBJ1-1; TRBD1 agrees at 7 bases. The CDR3 length is 13 residues. J gave up 6 bases and V 4 bases, and 5 bases lay outside the gene matches. CDR1 is SGHNT, CDR2 YENEEA, per germline. The CDR3 bases are TGTGCCAGCAGCTCCGAGGGGGCTTCTGAAGCTTTCTTT. Protein: CASSSEGASEAFF.

J is TRBJ2-6 and V is TRBV4-1; a weak D match, TRBD1 (6 bases). The germline CDR1 and CDR2 sequences are MGHRA and YSYEKL. With 2 bases removed from V and 1 base from J, the gap between germline ends came to 12 bases. The CDR3 is 17 amino acids. CDR3 residues: CASSQQQGGSGANVLTF. The CDR3 bases are TGCGCCAGCAGCCAACAACAAGGGGGTTCTGGGGCCAACGTCCTGACTTTC.

This chain connects TRBV30 to TRBJ1-2, with D possibly being TRBD1 (5 bases). CDR1 GTSNPN and CDR2 SVGIG come from the germline V gene (reference sequence). Trimming removed 6 bases from V and 4 bases from J, with 12 bases in between. CDR3 size: 12 residues. CDR3 DNA sequence: TGTGCCTGCCCGATAGGGGTCTATGGCTACACCTTC. Translating it yields CACPIGVYGYTF.

V gene TRBV3-1 (or the pseudogene TRBV3-2) combines with J gene TRBJ2-7, with TRBD1 matching over 9 bases. Per the germline V gene, CDR1 is LGHDT and CDR2 is YNNKEL (reference sequence). The length of the CDR3 is 13 residues. The ends lost 4 bases at V and 2 bases at J; junction bases unmatched: 0. CDR3 protein: CASSRQGAYEQYF. CDR3 DNA: TGTGCCAGCAGCCGACAGGGGGCCTACGAGCAGTACTTC.

This rearrangement joins TRBV5-6 to TRBJ1-5, with unresolved D. This CDR3 has 12 amino acids. V lost 4 bases and J lost 5, with 7 bases in between. CDR1 SGHDT and CDR2 YYEEEE come from the germline V gene. As DNA, the CDR3 is TGTGCCAGCAGCAAACTCGATCAGCCCCAGCATTTT. It yields the protein CASSKLDQPQHF.

With regard to this clone: A read error may produce the germline difference seen at one junction end. This chain links TRBV5-8 with TRBJ2-3, with D tentatively TRBD2 (5 bases). The CDR3 length is 12 residues. Per the germline V gene, CDR1 is SGHTS and CDR2 is YDEGEE. CDR3: CASSFPLAAAHF. CDR3 DNA sequence: TGTGCCAGCAGCTTCCCCCTTGCAGCGGCGCATTTT. Supplemented by reference TRBV5-8 and TRBJ2-3, the full variable domain reads EAGVTQSPTHLIKTRGQQATLRCSPISGHTSVYWYQQALGLGLQFLLWYDEGEERNRGNFPPRFSGRQFPNYSSELNVNALELEDSALYLCASSFPLAAAHFGPGTRLTVL.

V usage is TRBV6-1 and J usage is TRBJ2-1, with D maybe TRBD2 (6 bases). The germline V gene encodes CDR1 MNHNS and CDR2 SASEGT. V shed 2 bases and J shed 0 bases, with 11 bases lying between them. The CDR3 is 16 amino acids. CDR3 in amino acids: CASSERGINSYNEQFF. As DNA, the CDR3 is TGTGCCAGCAGTGAACGGGGGATAAACTCCTACAATGAGCAGTTCTTC.

The chain recombines TRBV30 with TRBJ1-3; D not resolved. This CDR3 is 14 amino acids long. From germline, CDR1 is GTSNPN and CDR2 SVGIG (reference sequence). With 4 bases removed from V and 0 bases from J, the gap between germline ends came to 10 bases. The CDR3 sequence is CAWTRDPSGNTIYF. As DNA, the CDR3 is TGTGCCTGGACTAGAGACCCCTCTGGAAACACCATATATTTT.

The chain recombines TRBV4-1 with TRBJ2-7; 10 nucleotides align to TRBD1. Germline lookup yields CDR1 MGHRA and CDR2 YSYEKL. Losses at the gene ends were 3 bases for V and 2 bases for J; bases not matched to a gene: 4. This CDR3 has 15 amino acids. The CDR3 region is CASSQPGQGAYEQYF. The CDR3 DNA follows: TGCGCCAGCAGCCAGCCTGGACAGGGGGCCTACGAGCAGTACTTC.

The chain has TRBV2 and TRBJ1-1; D gene ambiguous. CDR1 is SNHLY and CDR2 is FYNNEI in the germline V gene. Trimming left V 8 bases short and J 9 bases short, with 10 bases between. The length of the CDR3 is 10 residues. This chain's CDR3 is CASEDTKAFF. The CDR3 coding sequence is TGTGCCAGCGAAGACACCAAAGCTTTCTTT.

The rearrangement uses TRBV11-2 and TRBJ2-2; 7 nucleotides agree with TRBD2. This CDR3 is built from 15 residues. V lost 2 bases and J lost 5; bases outside the gene matches: 5. Germline V CDR1 and CDR2: SGHAT, FQNNGV. The CDR3 region has the DNA TGTGCCAGCAGCTTATTTGCAGCGGGGACCGGGGAGCTGTTTTTT. The encoded protein is CASSLFAAGTGELFF.

This clone occurred a few times. The rearrangement links TRBV7-2 to TRBJ2-5; 10 bases map to TRBD2. V lost 4 bases and J lost 5; bases outside the gene matches: 7. This CDR3 region has 15 residues. Germline values: CDR1 SGHTA, CDR2 FQGNSA. The CDR3 spells CASSSQRGGRETQYF. CDR3 DNA: TGTGCCAGCAGCTCCCAGCGGGGGGGCCGGGAGACCCAGTACTTC.

This clone was counted a single time. The chain combines TRBV11-2 with TRBJ2-7; TRBD1 is a possible D gene (5 bases). V was pared by 5 bases and J by 4 bases, with 12 bases between. CDR3 length: 13 residues. Germline V gene data show CDR1 as SGHAT and CDR2 as FQNNGV. The CDR3 DNA reads TGTGCCAGCAGCACGCAAACAGGTTACGAGCAGTACGTC. It specifies CASSTQTGYEQYV.

The sample holds one count of this clone. The chain joins TRBV18 to TRBJ2-7, with D tentatively TRBD1 (5 bases). The CDR3 runs 11 residues. V lost 2 bases and J lost 11, with 10 bases in between. Germline lookup yields CDR1 KGHSH and CDR2 LQKENI. The CDR3 spells CASSPGQGKYF. In nucleotides, the CDR3 is TGTGCCAGCTCACCAGGGCAGGGCAAGTACTTC.

The chain recombines TRBV4-2 with TRBJ2-1, with TRBD2 identical over 11 bases. Germline CDR1 is LGHNA and CDR2 is YNFKEQ. The CDR3 has 15 residues. J was trimmed by 7 bases and V by 5 bases; bases with no gene match: 7. CDR3 region: CASSWGTSGENEQFF. CDR3 coding DNA: TGTGCCAGCAGCTGGGGGACTAGCGGTGAAAATGAGCAGTTCTTC.

The J gene is TRBJ2-2, the V gene TRBV12-3 or TRBV12-4; a possible D gene is TRBD1 (5 bases). This CDR3 region has 12 residues. Trimming left V 3 bases short and J 9 bases short, with 8 bases between. CDR3 bases: TGTGCCAGCAGTTTGGCAGGGCGGGAGCTGTTTTTT. This sequence encodes CASSLAGRELFF.

The gene calls are TRBV12-5 and TRBJ1-5; weak D call: TRBD1 (6 bases). The germline V gene has CDR1 LGHNT and CDR2 FRNRAP. The CDR3 contains 16 residues. V lost 0 bases and J lost 5, with 14 bases in between. CDR3 in amino acids: CASGLVQVAGDQPQHF. CDR3 bases: TGTGCTAGTGGTTTGGTACAGGTGGCAGGGGATCAGCCCCAGCATTTT. The variable domain in full, with the rest retrieved from reference TRBV12-5 and TRBJ1-5, is DARVTQTPRHKVTEMGQEVTMRCQPILGHNTVFWYRQTMMQGLELLAYFRNRAPLDDSGMPKDRFSAEMPDATLATLKIQPSEPRDSAVYFCASGLVQVAGDQPQHFGDGTRLSIL.

The chain combines TRBV19 with TRBJ1-3; D gene uncertain. This CDR3 spans 18 amino acids. The V gene's germline CDR1 is LNHDA and CDR2 SQIVND (reference sequence). The V end lost 6 bases, the J end lost 4 bases, and 25 bases lay between the germline ends. The CDR3 protein is CASRATLGSSSGGNTIYF. CDR3 DNA sequence: TGTGCCAGTAGAGCGACCCTCGGGTCCTCGTCCGGGGGAAACACCATATATTTT.

V usage is TRBV10-3 and J usage is TRBJ2-7, with 7 bases identical to TRBD1. The CDR3 loop spans 10 amino acids. The V gene's germline CDR1 is ENHRY and CDR2 SYGVKD. With 8 bases clipped from V and 11 bases from J, the junction kept 6 bases outside the gene matches. The CDR3 protein is CAIGGQSEYV. Here the CDR3 DNA reads TGTGCCATCGGGGGACAGTCGGAGTACGTC.

The CDR3 reads CASSSRQGDYGYTF. CDR3 DNA: TGTGCCAGCAGCTCGCGACAGGGCGACTATGGCTACACCTTC. V and J are TRBV7-2 and TRBJ1-2; 7 bases align to TRBD1. Unmatched junction bases numbered 5, after V lost 4 bases and J lost 3 bases. Germline CDR1 SGHTA, CDR2 FQGNSA. The CDR3 runs to 14 residues.